This T cell receptor (beta chain) was observed in a study of cytotoxic CD8 clonotypes in ibrutinib-treated CLL. Study-wide results and caveats: Public clonotypes were uncommon and contracted or stayed stable on treatment.

V was pared by 4 bases and J by 7 bases, with 4 bases of the junction left unmatched. The CDR3 loop spans 13 amino acids. CDR1 is SGHVS and CDR2 is FNYEAQ in the germline V gene. As for this clone: Its antigen is not identified.

Profiled with immunoSEQ multiplex PCR; TCRdb holds only in-frame clones, not every one. The sample holds 200,000 to 250,000 clones, 75% to 85% seen once. Sequences were derived from PBMCs, sampled after 12 months of ibrutinib treatment. The genes are TRBV7-6 and TRBJ1-5, with 7 bases aligning to TRBD1. The clonotype was recovered from a human donor with chronic lymphocytic leukemia. The CDR3 is CASSWRQGQPQHF. For the CDR3, the DNA is TGTGCCAGCAGCTGGAGACAGGGACAGCCCCAGCATTTT.